Sequencing of this TCR beta chain was carried out in a study of beta chain features in type 1 diabetes (dated by TCRdb to between 2017 and 2018). Broadly, across the study: Mean age, gender distribution, total cell number and subset yield did not differ between patients and healthy donors. Across all samples, around 99 million sorted cells were examined, and cell number per subset correlated strongly with RNA yield. The study compared TCRB repertoires of sorted circulating CD4+ T cell subsets between recently diagnosed type 1 diabetes patients and matched healthy donors. Naive and central memory subsets were obtained from all 30 or so donors, but regulatory and stem cell-like memory subsets were isolated from only 8 patients and roughly eight healthy donors. Summary of the overall study and its limitations: Shorter templates might have been favored by PCR, but patient and control samples were amplified and corrected together, so both groups would have been affected equally by any skew. Naive, central memory and regulatory TCRB repertoires appeared to be more similar among patients than among healthy donors. Type 1 diabetes patients showed a moderate but significant shortening of TCRB CDR3 length in all four CD4+ subsets. Because the HLA sub-analyses included only small numbers of individuals, any influence of HLA type on TCRB rearrangement was left unresolved. Because cDNA was sequenced instead of genomic DNA, highly expressing activated cells could be over-represented, though the groups showed no difference in activation or CD3 levels. At VDJ recombination sites, type 1 diabetes patients had fewer insertions and more deleted nucleotides, which implies abnormalities in thymic rearrangement.

The CDR3 has 15 amino acids, counting the end cysteine and phenylalanine. Just CDR3 DNA is preserved here, 45 bases in frame from base 1. Reading the germline V gene gives CDR1 SGHVS and CDR2 FQNEAQ. Ends trimmed: V by 6 bases, J by 5 bases; bases unmatched to a gene: 9. Each donor gave one peripheral blood draw, approximately 0.11 L on average, collected into heparinised tubes. Naive, central memory, regulatory and stem cell-like memory CD4+ T cells were sorted on a BD FACSAria II using a panel including CD45RO, CCR7, CD25, CD127, CD95 and CD27. All sorted populations exceeded 98% purity. PBMCs were separated immediately by Lymphoprep density gradient centrifugation and were stained directly, without being cultured. So that batch effects would be minimized, each experiment stained and sorted samples in pairs, pairing one healthy donor with one patient. A note on this clone: No cognate antigen has been identified for it. Nothing much larger sits one base from this clone, and base qualities are not available.

The High Capacity cDNA Reverse Transcription Kit was used to reverse transcribe all of the isolated RNA, meaning that expressed TCRB transcripts were what got sequenced. Deep immunoSEQ sequencing was applied to naive, central memory and regulatory T cell samples, giving an average of approximately 4 million total reads per sample. After sorted cells were lysed in RLT buffer, RNA was extracted with DNase-treated RNeasy Micro or Mini kits, with the choice depending on cell number. Each cell subset was processed separately to prevent cross-contamination, with patient and healthy donor samples processed together. The immunoSEQ multiplex PCR was used to amplify TCRB sequences from cDNA, generating 87-bp fragments that spanned the CDR3 region. The amplicons were sequenced using the Illumina HiSeq platform. The paper's data handling went like this. PCR bias was corrected computationally using synthetic template baselines, and reads within Hamming distance 2 were collapsed, with unmergeable singletons discarded. Reads were aligned against IMGT so that V, D and J genes, CDR3 length and insertions or deletions at six rearrangement sites could be assigned. Within each subset, clonotype counts were normalized to sorted cell number, after which true diversity and Gini coefficients were computed with the tcR R package. Repertoire sharing was quantified using the overlap coefficient calculated on TCRB nucleotide sequences. The immuneACCESS repertoire file appears here via TCRdb, limited to in-frame rearrangements. These files lack a portion of the clones; in checked studies, under half of the deficit traces to unresolved V genes, and the cause of the others is not known. The D gene and trimming were derived from the DNA, and the V and J assignments and clone size from that table. Present in this sample are 130,000 or so clones, 9% of which were seen just once. About 0.7% of the sample is in the top ten clones.

The sequence was collected from a man aged 25 to 45 with type 1 diabetes. Sequenced sample: central memory CD4+ T cells from blood. Recombination joined TRBV7-8 with TRBJ2-1; TRBD2 aligns with 8 central bases. The nucleotides are TGTGCCAGCAGGCCGGGGGGGGACACCAACAATGAGCAGTTCTTC. Its translation is CASRPGGDTNNEQFF.